This TCR beta chain was identified in a study of early T cells in non-severe SARS-CoV-2 infection. As for the study in general: Chains stayed unpaired after sequencing of bulk RNA from unsorted whole blood.

Study-wide results and limits: The study's VDJdb matching favored anti-spike CD8 responses and missed private and CD4 specificities.

Trimming pared 0 bases from V and 7 bases from J, leaving 13 bases between. This CDR3 is 14 amino acids long. Germline V lookup: CDR1 SQVTM, CDR2 ANQGSEA. Individual cDNA molecules received unique molecular identifiers. TCRdb fed the 5' RACE reads into MiXCR, producing one record per CDR3 protein. The sample records 60,000 to 70,000 distinct CDR3 sequences, around 5.7% being singletons. This clonotype has a count of ten or more. Its antigen is as yet unknown. The source of this sequence is an adult who was a healthcare worker with PCR-confirmed SARS-CoV-2 infection or an uninfected control (not recorded which). V usage is TRBV29-1 and J usage is TRBJ2-1; D gene ambiguous. The material was whole blood, obtained at baseline. The DNA of the CDR3 is TGCAGCGTTGAAGAGGCAAACAGATTAAATGAGCAGTTCTTC. Amino acids: CSVEEANRLNEQFF.